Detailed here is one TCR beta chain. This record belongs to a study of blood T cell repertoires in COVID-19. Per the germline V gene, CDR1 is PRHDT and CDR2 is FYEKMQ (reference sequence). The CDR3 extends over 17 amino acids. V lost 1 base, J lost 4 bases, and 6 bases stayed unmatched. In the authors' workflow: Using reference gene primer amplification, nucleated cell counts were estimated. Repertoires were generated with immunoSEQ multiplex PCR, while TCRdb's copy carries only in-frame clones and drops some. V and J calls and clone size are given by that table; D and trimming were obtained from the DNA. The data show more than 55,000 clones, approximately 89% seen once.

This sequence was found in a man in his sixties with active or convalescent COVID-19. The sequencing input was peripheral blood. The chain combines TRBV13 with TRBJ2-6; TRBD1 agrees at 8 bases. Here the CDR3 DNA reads TGTGCCAGCAGCTTAGAAGGACAGGGATCCGGGGCCAACGTCCTGACTTTC. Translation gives CASSLEGQGSGANVLTF.